A single sample is the source of the 10 T cell receptor beta chains below, sequenced in a study of cytomegalovirus exposure and HLA in healthy donors. Both 60 Vbeta primers and 13 Jbeta primers went into the PCR. This table comes from immunoSEQ multiplex PCR, and its TCRdb copy is limited to in-frame clones, with some not included. Among over 150,000 clones listed, 70% to 80% were seen once. Input material: PBMCs. The receptors were gathered from a man aged 55-75 years in good health and CMV-seronegative.

The chain couples TRBV7-8 to TRBJ1-1; 8 positions agree with TRBD1. This CDR3 has 15 amino acids. Per germline, CDR1 SGHVS and CDR2 FQNEAQ. V was clipped by 6 bases and J by 1 base; unmatched bases: 7. CDR3 residues: CASRQAGQGNTEAFF. The CDR3 nucleotides read TGTGCCAGCAGGCAAGCTGGACAGGGGAACACTGAAGCTTTCTTT.

The chain recombines TRBV7-2 with TRBJ1-2; D may be TRBD1 (5 bases). Trimming shortened V by 7 bases and J by 5 bases, and 8 bases separated the two germline ends. This CDR3 is built from 11 residues. Germline CDR1 SGHTA, CDR2 FQGNSA. CDR3 amino acids: CASTAGYGYTF. Here the CDR3 DNA reads TGTGCCAGCACCGCAGGGTATGGCTACACCTTC.

V and J are TRBV28 and TRBJ1-6; D uncertain. V lost 8 bases and J lost 2, with 10 bases in between. Germline assignment: CDR1 MDHEN and CDR2 SYDVKM. The CDR3 runs to 14 residues. The CDR3 coding sequence is TGTGCCAGCCTAGAGGAAGCCTATAATTCACCCCTCCACTTT. This sequence encodes CASLEEAYNSPLHF.

A note on this clone: The sample carries other DNA sequences with the same CDR3. The V call is TRBV30, the J call TRBJ2-3; the match to TRBD1 covers 10 bases. This CDR3 spans 13 amino acids. With V trimmed by 5 bases and J by 3 bases, 2 bases remained unmatched. Germline loops: CDR1 GTSNPN, CDR2 SVGIG (reference sequence). The CDR3 spells CAWRDRGTDTQYF. In nucleotides, the CDR3 is TGTGCCTGGCGGGACAGGGGTACAGATACGCAGTATTTT.

This rearrangement joins TRBV19 to TRBJ2-5; TRBD1 matches at 8 bases. After removal of 7 bases from V and 2 bases from J, the junction contained 12 bases not matched to a gene. The germline gives CDR1 LNHDA, CDR2 SQIVND (reference sequence). CDR3 size: 16 residues. The CDR3 nucleotides are TGTGCCAGTACCATCGGCACAGGGGGGAGTCAAGAGACCCAGTACTTC. It encodes CASTIGTGGSQETQYF.

This sequence joins TRBV7-9 and TRBJ2-2, with D maybe TRBD1 (6 bases). The germline gives CDR1 SEHNR, CDR2 FQNEAQ (reference sequence). The CDR3 length is 16 residues. V dropped 5 bases and J dropped 9 bases, with 22 bases sitting between them. The CDR3, as DNA: TGTGCCAGCAGCCAGCTACGACCAGGGGTGAGCCGGGAGCTGTTTTTT. Amino acids: CASSQLRPGVSRELFF.

This clone was seen only a few times. The V and J genes are TRBV29-1 and TRBJ1-1, with 8 positions matching TRBD1. Germline V gene sequence: CDR1 SQVTM, CDR2 ANQGSEA. The CDR3 sequence is 13 residues long. V was pared by 7 bases and J by 4 bases, with 8 bases of the junction left unmatched. Written as DNA, the CDR3 is TGCAGCGCTTCACCCGACAGGGGCACTGAAGCTTTCTTT. Protein: CSASPDRGTEAFF.

This rearrangement joins TRBV18 to TRBJ2-5; 8 positions match TRBD1. With V trimmed by 0 bases and J by 4 bases, 4 bases remained unmatched. In germline, CDR1 is KGHSH, CDR2 LQKENI. CDR3 length equals 15 residues. CDR3 in amino acids: CASSPPAGGGETQYF. CDR3 DNA sequence: TGTGCCAGCTCACCACCGGCAGGGGGCGGAGAGACCCAGTACTTC.

The CDR3 loop reads CASSPRTGGTGTGELFF. In DNA, the CDR3 is TGTGCCAGCAGCCCCCGGACCGGGGGGACAGGGACCGGGGAGCTGTTTTTT. The chain couples TRBV11-2 to TRBJ2-2; 9 bases are shared with TRBD1. CDR3 length equals 17 residues. Germline-derived CDR1 and CDR2 are SGHAT and FQNNGV. J lost 5 bases, V lost 5 bases, and 12 bases had no gene match.

This clone appeared a single time. The chain has TRBV10-1 and TRBJ2-5; D is perhaps TRBD2 (6 bases). CDR3 length equals 14 residues. Trimming removed 2 bases at V and 4 bases at J, with 11 bases between. Per germline, CDR1 WNHNN and CDR2 SYGVQD (reference sequence). The CDR3 DNA follows: TGCGCCAGCAGTGAGAATCGGGGAGGAGAGACCCAGTACTTC. It is translated as CASSENRGGETQYF.